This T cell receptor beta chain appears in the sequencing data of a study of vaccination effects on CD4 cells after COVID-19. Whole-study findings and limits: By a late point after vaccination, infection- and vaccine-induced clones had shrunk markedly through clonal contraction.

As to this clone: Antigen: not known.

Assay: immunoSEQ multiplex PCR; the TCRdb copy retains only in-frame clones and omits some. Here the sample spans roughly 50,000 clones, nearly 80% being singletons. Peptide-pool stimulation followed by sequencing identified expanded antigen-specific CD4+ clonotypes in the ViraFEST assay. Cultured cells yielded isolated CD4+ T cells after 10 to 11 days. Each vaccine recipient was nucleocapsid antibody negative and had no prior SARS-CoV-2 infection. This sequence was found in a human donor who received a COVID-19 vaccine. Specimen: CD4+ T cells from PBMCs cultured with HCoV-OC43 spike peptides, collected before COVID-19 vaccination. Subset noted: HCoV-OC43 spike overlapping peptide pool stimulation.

The CDR3 coding sequence is TGCAGTGCTAGTGTAAGCTCCTATAATTCACCCCTCCACTTT. This sequence encodes CSASVSSYNSPLHF. The chain combines TRBV20-1 with TRBJ1-6; the D is unclear. Germline CDR1 and CDR2: DFQATT and SNEGSKA (reference sequence). V was clipped by 3 bases and J by 0 bases, with 6 bases between them. The CDR3 sequence is 14 residues long.